The clone carrying this TCR beta chain was counted once. These data originate in a study of blood T cell repertoires in COVID-19. About the study: The analysed material was cDNA or gDNA that came from T cells, B-cell-depleted T cells, or PBMCs.

Study processing details: Reference gene primer amplification gave nucleated cell count estimates. Clones were read by immunoSEQ multiplex PCR, and TCRdb kept only the in-frame ones, dropping some. V and J calls and clone size are given by that table; D and trimming were obtained from the DNA. This sample has fewer than 250,000 clones, with roughly 88% found just once. The CDR3 spans 13 residues. V was shortened by 0 bases and J by 6 bases, with 9 bases between the two germline ends. From germline, CDR1 is SGDLS and CDR2 YYNGEE. Those enrolled, adults aged roughly 18 to 90 years, came from about two dozen US areas.

The source material was PBMCs or T cells enriched from blood (not recorded which). The rearrangement links TRBV9 to TRBJ1-2; no firm D call. The clonotype comes from a woman in her thirties who had been exposed to COVID-19. CDR3 nucleotides: TGTGCCAGCAGCGTAGATGTAGCGAATGGCTACACCTTC. This codes for CASSVDVANGYTF.